A single sample is the source of the 27 T cell receptor beta chains below, sequenced in a study of T cell clones after liver transplantation. Sequencing used immunoSEQ multiplex PCR; TCRdb keeps in-frame clones, though not all of them. The sample has fewer than 65,000 clones, roughly 90% seen once; the top ten hold around 15%. Sequencing was performed on CD8+ T cells from blood, taken 12 months after liver transplant. The receptor set was obtained from a human patient who received a liver transplant. The graft donor may have contributed some T cells.

This clone was detected a few times. The CDR3 nucleotides are TGCGCCAGCAGCTTGTTAGGCAGGGATAACGAGCAGTACTTC. This codes for CASSLLGRDNEQYF. This chain joins TRBV5-1 and TRBJ2-7, with D maybe TRBD1 (5 bases). The CDR3 is made up of 14 amino acids. The germline V gene encodes CDR1 SGHRS and CDR2 YFSETQ. V was cut by 1 base and J by 5 bases, with 13 bases left in between. The whole variable domain, remainder taken from reference TRBV5-1 and TRBJ2-7, is KAGVTQTPRYLIKTRGQQVTLSCSPISGHRSVSWYQQTPGQGLQFLFEYFSETQRNKGNFPGRFSGRQFSNSRSEMNVSTLELGDSALYLCASSLLGRDNEQYFGPGTRLTVT.

A few counts support this clone. This chain connects TRBV28 to TRBJ2-7; a weak D match, TRBD2 (6 bases). The CDR3 is made up of 15 amino acids. Germline values: CDR1 MDHEN, CDR2 SYDVKM. Trimming pared 3 bases from V and 6 bases from J, leaving 18 bases between. CDR3 in DNA: TGTGCCAGCAGTTTTCCCTGGGAGGCTCAGGTCGAGCAGTACTTC. Amino acids: CASSFPWEAQVEQYF.

The rearrangement joins TRBV6-9 to TRBJ2-2, with a weak D call TRBD2 (5 bases). CDR3 size: 14 residues. Germline lookup yields CDR1 MNHGY and CDR2 SVAAGI. Trimming left V 2 bases short and J 9 bases short, with 13 bases between. The CDR3 here is CASSYAEGSRELFF. The CDR3 DNA reads TGTGCCAGCAGTTATGCCGAGGGTTCCCGGGAGCTGTTTTTT.

The rearrangement uses TRBV19 and TRBJ1-1; a possible D gene is TRBD1 (5 bases). Trimming left V 5 bases short and J 1 base short, with 8 bases between. The CDR3 consists of 13 residues. Germline CDR1 is LNHDA and CDR2 is SQIVND (reference sequence). For the CDR3, the DNA is TGTGCCAGTAGTCCGACAGCGAACACTGAAGCTTTCTTT. This sequence encodes CASSPTANTEAFF.

The rearrangement links TRBV5-1 to TRBJ2-1, with 15 bases that match TRBD2. Trimming removed 3 bases from V and 6 bases from J; junction bases left unmatched: 1. The CDR3 length is 15 residues. Germline V gene lookup returns CDR1 SGHRS and CDR2 YFSETQ. The DNA for the CDR3 is TGCGCCAGCAGCTGGACTAGCGGGGGGGGCAATGAGCAGTTCTTC. It translates to CASSWTSGGGNEQFF. The full variable domain, with the rest looked up from reference TRBV5-1 and TRBJ2-1, is KAGVTQTPRYLIKTRGQQVTLSCSPISGHRSVSWYQQTPGQGLQFLFEYFSETQRNKGNFPGRFSGRQFSNSRSEMNVSTLELGDSALYLCASSWTSGGGNEQFFGPGTRLTVL.

This chain connects TRBV19 to TRBJ1-3; D remains unclear. There are 15 residues in the CDR3. Germline assignment: CDR1 LNHDA and CDR2 SQIVND (reference sequence). The V end lost 5 bases, the J end lost 0 bases, and 11 bases lay between the germline ends. The CDR3 region has the DNA TGTGCCAGTAGTCTCTCACATAACTCTGGAAACACCATATATTTT. It is translated as CASSLSHNSGNTIYF.

In its sample, this clone ranks as medium-sized. J is TRBJ2-2 and V is TRBV2; TRBD2 matches at 14 bases. The germline V gene has CDR1 SNHLY and CDR2 FYNNEI. V dropped 5 bases and J dropped 5; count of bases not matched to a gene: 4. The CDR3 is 16 amino acids. The CDR3 region has the DNA TGTGCCAGCAGTAGGACTAGCGGGAGGAAAACCGGGGAGCTGTTTTTT. Translating gives CASSRTSGRKTGELFF.

The chain is built from TRBV5-1 and TRBJ2-7; D assignment may be TRBD1 or TRBD2 (5 bases each). The CDR3 is 15 amino acids. CDR1 SGHRS and CDR2 YFSETQ come from the germline V gene. Trimming removed 2 bases at V and 0 bases at J, with 12 bases between. CDR3 nucleotide sequence: TGCGCCAGCAGCTTAGGGGACCGGAGCTCCTACGAGCAGTACTTC. It is translated as CASSLGDRSSYEQYF.

This chain uses TRBV4-3 with TRBJ2-1; tentatively, D is TRBD1 (6 bases). Trimming took off 4 bases at V and 5 bases at J, with 15 bases between the two ends. Germline V gives CDR1 LGHNA, CDR2 YSLEER. The CDR3 runs to 15 residues. The CDR3 coding sequence is TGCGCCAGCAGCCCGGGGACCTCAGGGGACAATGAGCAGTTCTTC. Protein: CASSPGTSGDNEQFF.

The chain joins TRBV9 to TRBJ2-7, with D maybe TRBD1 (5 bases). This CDR3 has 15 residues. Looked up from germline, CDR1 is SGDLS and CDR2 is YYNGEE. V gave up 3 bases and J gave up 3 bases, with 16 bases separating them. This CDR3 reads CASSAEWGKHYEQYF. In DNA, the CDR3 is TGTGCCAGCAGCGCCGAATGGGGCAAACACTACGAGCAGTACTTC. Filled out from reference TRBV9 and TRBJ2-7, the complete variable domain reads DSGVTQTPKHLITATGQRVTLRCSPRSGDLSVYWYQQSLDQGLQFLIQYYNGEERAKGNILERFSAQQFPDLHSELNLSSLELGDSALYFCASSAEWGKHYEQYFGPGTRLTVT.

The rearrangement joins TRBV7-9 to TRBJ1-2, with TRBD1 as a possible D gene (5 bases). The CDR3 has 13 residues. Germline-derived CDR1 and CDR2 are SEHNR and FQNEAQ (reference sequence). Trimming took 4 bases from V and 12 from J, leaving 18 bases between them. As DNA, the CDR3 is TGTGCCAGCAGCTCCCGGGGCTCTCTTTTAGACACCTTC. This sequence encodes CASSSRGSLLDTF.

The V gene is TRBV5-6, the J gene TRBJ2-7, with TRBD1 matching 8 bases. The length of the CDR3 is 15 residues. Trimming at V came to 4 bases and at J to 3 bases, leaving 9 bases not matched to a gene. From germline, CDR1 is SGHDT and CDR2 YYEEEE. CDR3 amino acids: CASSPPGQENYEQYF. Here the CDR3 DNA reads TGTGCCAGCAGCCCGCCGGGACAGGAAAACTACGAGCAGTACTTC.

The chain links TRBV12-5 to TRBJ1-2; no firm D call. The CDR3 covers 13 residues. Germline values: CDR1 LGHNT, CDR2 FRNRAP. The germline V and J ends were trimmed by 4 bases and 6 bases, with 12 bases remaining between them. The CDR3 DNA follows: TGTGCTAGTGGTTGGGGTACAGAGAATGGCTACACCTTC. Translating it yields CASGWGTENGYTF.

The J gene is TRBJ1-5, the V gene TRBV6-1; a weak D match, TRBD1 (5 bases). Germline V CDR1 and CDR2: MNHNS, SASEGT. The CDR3 covers 17 residues. The V gene lost 4 bases and the J gene lost 0 bases, with 16 bases spanning the gap. As DNA, the CDR3 is TGTGCCAGCAGTGCCGCAGGGCCCCCTACTAGCAATCAGCCCCAGCATTTT. Translating it yields CASSAAGPPTSNQPQHF.

V gene TRBV15 combines with J gene TRBJ2-3; D is ambiguous. Germline CDR1 LNHNV, CDR2 YYDKDF (reference sequence). The CDR3 is made up of 14 amino acids. Trimming removed 5 bases at V and 4 bases at J, with 13 bases between. The CDR3 loop reads CATSPILRADTQYF. The CDR3 DNA follows: TGTGCCACCAGCCCCATTTTGAGAGCAGATACGCAGTATTTT.

J is TRBJ2-3 and V is TRBV7-3; tentatively, D is TRBD1 or TRBD2 (5 bases each). Germline V lookup: CDR1 SGHTA, CDR2 FQGTGA. Trimming shortened V by 0 bases and J by 1 base, and 5 bases separated the two germline ends. CDR3 size: 14 residues. CDR3 sequence: CASSLTGGTDTQYF. Written as DNA, the CDR3 is TGTGCCAGCAGCTTAACGGGGGGCACAGATACGCAGTATTTT.

The chain couples TRBV19 to TRBJ2-7; 7 positions match TRBD1. V gave up 6 bases and J gave up 6 bases; unmatched junction bases: 5. Germline CDR1 LNHDA, CDR2 SQIVND (reference sequence). CDR3 length: 12 residues. CDR3 in DNA: TGTGCCAGTAGCCAAGACAGGGTCGAGCAGTACTTC. It translates to CASSQDRVEQYF.

In its sample, this clone was seen once. The V and J genes are TRBV10-3 and TRBJ2-7; 9 bases fit TRBD2. V gave up 2 bases and J gave up 4 bases; unmatched junction bases: 6. Germline CDR1 ENHRY, CDR2 SYGVKD. The CDR3 is made up of 15 amino acids. In DNA, the CDR3 is TGTGCCATCAGTGAGGGAGCGGGAGGATTGTACGAGCAGTACTTC. Its protein is CAISEGAGGLYEQYF.

The V and J genes are TRBV10-3 and TRBJ2-7; D is undetermined. Germline lookup yields CDR1 ENHRY and CDR2 SYGVKD. Trimming shortened V by 3 bases and J by 5 bases, and 8 bases separated the two germline ends. CDR3 size: 12 residues. The CDR3 sequence is CAISDVAHEQYF. DNA for the CDR3: TGTGCCATCAGTGATGTCGCACACGAGCAGTACTTC.

This clone occurred a few times. This CDR3 is also generated by other DNA sequences in the sample. The V and J genes are TRBV19 and TRBJ1-5; D uncertain. CDR1 is LNHDA, CDR2 SQIVND, per germline (reference sequence). Trimming stripped 3 bases from V and 3 bases from J, with 9 bases between. CDR3 length: 14 amino acids. Here the CDR3 DNA reads TGTGCCAGTAGTATGTATAGGGACAATCAGCCCCAGCATTTT. The encoded protein is CASSMYRDNQPQHF.

This clone was picked up one time. V usage is TRBV9 and J usage is TRBJ2-7; D might be TRBD1 (5 bases). The CDR3 has 15 amino acids. Trimming stripped 0 bases from V and 2 bases from J, with 12 bases between. Germline CDR1 is SGDLS and CDR2 is YYNGEE. The CDR3 DNA is TGTGCCAGCAGCGTAGTCCCAGGGCCAGCCTACGAGCAGTACTTC. It yields the protein CASSVVPGPAYEQYF. The entire variable domain, with the rest obtained from reference TRBV9 and TRBJ2-7, is as follows: DSGVTQTPKHLITATGQRVTLRCSPRSGDLSVYWYQQSLDQGLQFLIQYYNGEERAKGNILERFSAQQFPDLHSELNLSSLELGDSALYFCASSVVPGPAYEQYFGPGTRLTVT.

The chain recombines TRBV19 with TRBJ2-3, with a weak D call TRBD1 (5 bases). Trimming took 8 bases from V and 4 from J, leaving 13 bases between them. There are 13 residues in the CDR3. The germline V gene encodes CDR1 LNHDA and CDR2 SQIVND (reference sequence). The CDR3 here is CASSQGWADTQYF. The CDR3 DNA reads TGTGCCAGTTCCCAGGGATGGGCAGATACGCAGTATTTT.

This chain uses TRBV11-2 with TRBJ2-7, with D perhaps TRBD1 (6 bases). The ends were cut back, 3 bases at V and 5 bases at J, with 11 bases in the middle. The CDR3 is 13 amino acids. Germline loops: CDR1 SGHAT, CDR2 FQNNGV. CDR3 region: CASSFQGFNEQYF. Written as DNA, the CDR3 is TGTGCCAGCAGCTTTCAGGGGTTCAACGAGCAGTACTTC.

This clone came up once. V is TRBV27 and J is TRBJ1-4; D gene unclear. CDR3 length: 15 amino acids. Germline loops: CDR1 MNHEY, CDR2 SMNVEV (reference sequence). The germline V and J ends were trimmed by 2 bases and 2 bases, with 9 bases remaining between them. In DNA form, the CDR3 reads TGTGCCAGCAGTTTAGGCGGCGGGACTAATGAAAAACTGTTTTTT. Translated: CASSLGGGTNEKLFF.

The chain couples TRBV19 to TRBJ1-3; D unresolved. Germline assignment: CDR1 LNHDA and CDR2 SQIVND (reference sequence). The length of the CDR3 is 15 residues. Trimming stripped 9 bases from V and 0 bases from J, with 15 bases between. The CDR3, as DNA: TGTGCCAGCGCCCAGGACTCCAACTCTGGAAACACCATATATTTT. Amino acids: CASAQDSNSGNTIYF.

V is TRBV7-9 and J is TRBJ2-7; 8 bases align to TRBD1. Trimming removed 5 bases from V and 2 bases from J; junction bases left unmatched: 8. CDR1 and CDR2 (germline): SEHNR, FQNEAQ (reference sequence). The CDR3 loop spans 15 amino acids. The CDR3 coding sequence is TGTGCCAGCAGCCCATTGGGACAGGAAACCTACGAGCAGTACTTC. It specifies CASSPLGQETYEQYF. Filled out from reference TRBV7-9 and TRBJ2-7, the complete variable domain reads DTGVSQNPRHKITKRGQNVTFRCDPISEHNRLYWYRQTLGQGPEFLTYFQNEAQLEKSRLLSDRFSAERPKGSFSTLEIQRTEQGDSAMYLCASSPLGQETYEQYFGPGTRLTVT.

The chain recombines TRBV18 with TRBJ2-1, with TRBD2 as a possible D gene (5 bases). The CDR3 is 16 residues long. V was clipped by 3 bases and J by 3 bases, with 15 bases between them. Germline-derived CDR1 and CDR2 are KGHSH and LQKENI. CDR3 nucleotide sequence: TGTGCCAGCTCACCTTCGGTGGGAGTAAGCTACAATGAGCAGTTCTTC. This translates into CASSPSVGVSYNEQFF.